These T cell receptor beta chains were read from a single sample in a study of regulatory T cells in long-lasting Graves disease. Each CDR3 protein is one row after TCRdb ran MiXCR on the multiplex PCR reads. The sample records 300,000 to 500,000 distinct CDR3 sequences, less than 25% being singletons. The material was peripheral blood mononuclear cells (PBMCs), obtained when the disease was refractory, from a patient treated with antithyroid drugs. Every receptor here comes from a female donor with Graves disease. Each CDR3 is given without its conserved first and last residue. Fields, in order: V gene, CDR3 protein.

TRBV25-1 | ASRPPGAYYEQY
TRBV7-2 | ASSPSRDYSYEQY
TRBV19 | ASSTPRDRYYEQY
TRBV7-8 | ASSLDLTGPYEQY
TRBV29-1 | SATGLYKNIQY
TRBV30 | AWGSSEAF
TRBV28 | ASSSPGGGRHSPLH
TRBV7-2 | ASSPGRSTDTQY
TRBV11-2 | ASSGGVETQY
TRBV28 | ASSLPPEGRDTGELF
TRBV14 | ASSHDSVYEQY
TRBV3-1 | ASSQGQVNTEAF
TRBV6-5 | ASSSRETSGNTIY
TRBV20-1 | SASDRGPTGELF
TRBV15 | ATSRESTMNTEAF
TRBV5-1 | ASSPTSGSVTGELF
TRBV4-3 | ASSQAPIAEKLF
TRBV7-2 | ASSQALGYTGELF
TRBV6-1 | ASNPVMNTEAF
TRBV18 | ASSGGIQETQY
TRBV24-1 | ATSDSGGSYEQY
TRBV20-1 | SARDGAGSYEQY
TRBV24-1 | ATGQGETQY
TRBV4-1 | ASSQGWDIQETQY
TRBV28 | ASSYSQAYNSPLH
TRBV15 | ATSSGDRGSGFNYGYT
TRBV11-2 | ASSLGSQGGYGYT
TRBV4-3 | ASSQDLSQPQH
TRBV28 | ASSLASGSWPYEQY
TRBV6-1 | ASQFYRKAGGRNEQF
TRBV30 | AWSRGTDASGNTIY
TRBV4-3 | ASSRSLAGGTGELF
TRBV20-1 | SARDWGTNEKLF
TRBV2 | ASTGDGGNTEAF
TRBV30 | AWGFIGGRAYEQY
TRBV5-1 | ASRPGTSGRTQY
TRBV12-5 | ASAKGGSGNTIY
TRBV27 | ASSIAGVGAYEQY
TRBV6-5 | ASSYSFPFSGSSYEQY
TRBV7-9 | ASSQGQGNTGYT
TRBV7-8 | ASSPDIHSGANVLT
TRBV28 | ASSSSTPSSYEQY
TRBV12-3/TRBV12-4 | ASSPDVRPQH
TRBV5-1 | ASSFQGGGTGELF
TRBV6-2/TRBV6-3 | ASRTKRTEAF
TRBV27 | ASSQLAGVIDTQY
TRBV6-2/TRBV6-3 | ASSEDQGNQPQH
TRBV12-3/TRBV12-4 | ASSRTSGRAGETQY
TRBV12-3/TRBV12-4 | ASSVGLAGGGHSETQY
TRBV11-2 | ASSNGLAEQY